The 32 T cell receptor beta chains given below trace back to one sample, sequenced in a study of tissue T cells after allogeneic stem cell transplantation. The method was immunoSEQ multiplex PCR; TCRdb's version includes in-frame clones alone and lacks a portion of them. The sample has some 28,000 clones; over 75% are singletons. Sequenced here: blood, sampled before transplantation. The receptor set was obtained from a woman aged 18-50 years who later had graft-versus-host disease after an allogeneic stem cell transplant.

The chain combines TRBV6-1 with TRBJ2-5; TRBD2 agrees at 9 bases. The junction had 0 bases not matched to a gene; V was cut back by 0 bases and J by 1 base. CDR3 length: 15 residues. CDR1 MNHNS and CDR2 SASEGT come from the germline V gene. The chain's CDR3 is CASSEASGGQETQYF. The CDR3, as DNA: TGTGCCAGCAGTGAAGCTAGCGGGGGCCAAGAGACCCAGTACTTC.

The chain couples TRBV10-3 to TRBJ1-2; TRBD1 matches 7 bases. This CDR3 contains 15 residues. Germline trimming cut 0 bases from V and 2 bases from J; bases unmatched to any gene: 3. Germline V CDR1 and CDR2: ENHRY, SYGVKD. DNA for the CDR3: TGTGCCATCAGTGAGTCCCAGGGGGGGAACTATGGCTACACCTTC. This gives the protein CAISESQGGNYGYTF.

The chain carries TRBV18 and TRBJ2-7; no clear D. The CDR3 consists of 12 residues. With 3 bases removed from V and 5 bases from J, the gap between germline ends came to 8 bases. Germline V gene data show CDR1 as KGHSH and CDR2 as LQKENI. CDR3 sequence reads: CASSPPTNEQYF. CDR3 in DNA: TGTGCCAGCTCACCCCCTACTAACGAGCAGTACTTC. The variable domain in full, completed from reference TRBV18 and TRBJ2-7, reads NAGVMQNPRHLVRRRGQEARLRCSPMKGHSHVYWYRQLPEEGLKFMVYLQKENIIDESGMPKERFSAEFPKEGPSILRIQQVVRGDSAAYFCASSPPTNEQYFGPGTRLTVT.

The chain uses TRBV3-1 (or the pseudogene TRBV3-2) and TRBJ2-1; TRBD2 matches at 8 bases. The V segment lost 7 bases and the J segment 5 bases; nucleotides outside the gene matches: 7. CDR3 length: 14 amino acids. From germline, CDR1 is LGHDT and CDR2 YNNKEL (reference sequence). CDR3 residues: CASKGLATHNEQFF. CDR3 DNA sequence: TGTGCCAGCAAAGGACTAGCTACCCACAATGAGCAGTTCTTC.

The rearrangement joins TRBV6-4 to TRBJ2-1; 12 positions agree with TRBD2. This CDR3 contains 15 residues. Trimming took 3 bases from V and 4 from J; bases not matched to a gene: 1. CDR1 MRHNA and CDR2 SNTAGT come from the germline V gene. The CDR3 reads CASSETSGGYNEQFF. CDR3 in DNA: TGTGCCAGCAGTGAAACTAGCGGGGGGTACAATGAGCAGTTCTTC.

The chain is built from TRBV27 and TRBJ2-3; D is ambiguous. Deletions cut 0 bases from V and 11 bases from J, with 15 bases between. The length of the CDR3 is 14 residues. Germline V gene sequence: CDR1 MNHEY, CDR2 SMNVEV (reference sequence). The CDR3 loop reads CASSLSFPLPGQYF. The CDR3 region has the DNA TGTGCCAGCAGTTTATCCTTCCCTCTCCCGGGGCAGTATTTT.

This chain joins TRBV5-4 and TRBJ2-1; TRBD1 matches 8 bases. Germline V lookup: CDR1 SGHNT, CDR2 YYREEE (reference sequence). J lost 1 base, V lost 4 bases, and 7 bases had no gene match. This CDR3 is built from 16 residues. The CDR3 is CASSPPGGASYNEQFF. The CDR3 DNA reads TGTGCCAGCAGCCCACCAGGGGGCGCGTCCTACAATGAGCAGTTCTTC.

This chain joins TRBV27 and TRBJ2-2; D gene uncertain. Germline CDR1 is MNHEY and CDR2 is SMNVEV (reference sequence). This CDR3 region has 16 residues. The V end lost 6 bases, the J end lost 4 bases, and 18 bases lay between the germline ends. The CDR3 loop is CASSPNSISPTGELFF. CDR3 nucleotide sequence: TGTGCCAGCAGCCCAAACTCGATCAGCCCCACCGGGGAGCTGTTTTTT.

The chain has TRBV6-4 and TRBJ1-2; D perhaps matches TRBD1 (5 bases). CDR3 length: 16 residues. Looked up from germline, CDR1 is MRHNA and CDR2 is SNTAGT. Trimming stripped 2 bases from V and 2 bases from J, with 15 bases between. The CDR3 spells CASSDGPGSGNYGYTF. The CDR3 DNA reads TGTGCCAGCAGTGACGGGCCCGGGTCAGGGAACTATGGCTACACCTTC.

The rearrangement uses TRBV29-1 and TRBJ2-7, with 9 positions matching TRBD1. Trimming took 2 bases from V and 2 from J; bases not matched to a gene: 4. The CDR3 loop spans 14 amino acids. CDR1 and CDR2 (germline): SQVTM, ANQGSEA. The CDR3, as DNA: TGCAGCGTTGAAAAGGGACAGGGAACCTACGAGCAGTACTTC. As protein: CSVEKGQGTYEQYF.

The J gene is TRBJ2-7, the V gene TRBV30; D unclear. V lost 6 bases and J lost 0, with 12 bases in between. CDR3 length: 13 residues. The germline gives CDR1 GTSNPN, CDR2 SVGIG (reference sequence). The DNA for the CDR3 is TGTGCCTGTGGACCGCCGAGCTCCTACGAGCAGTACTTC. Amino acids: CACGPPSSYEQYF.

J is TRBJ2-7 and V is TRBV30; 8 positions match TRBD1. The J segment lost 5 bases and the V segment lost 7 bases, leaving 10 bases of the junction unmatched. This CDR3 contains 13 residues. Germline V gene lookup returns CDR1 GTSNPN and CDR2 SVGIG (reference sequence). CDR3 sequence (DNA): TGTGCCTCCCGAAACCGGGACAGGCACGAGCAGTACTTC. Its protein product is CASRNRDRHEQYF.

V gene TRBV4-1 combines with J gene TRBJ2-3, with D perhaps assigned TRBD1 or TRBD2 (5 bases each). CDR3 length: 15 residues. Per germline, CDR1 MGHRA and CDR2 YSYEKL. The ends were cut back, 1 base at V and 6 bases at J, with 14 bases in the middle. The CDR3 loop reads CASSQAFGTRDTQYF. Written as DNA, the CDR3 is TGCGCCAGCAGCCAAGCGTTTGGGACCCGTGATACGCAGTATTTT.

The chain carries TRBV27 and TRBJ1-2, with D perhaps matching TRBD1 (6 bases). Trimming removed 3 bases from V and 7 bases from J, with 18 bases in between. Germline V CDR1 and CDR2: MNHEY, SMNVEV (reference sequence). The CDR3 extends over 15 amino acids. The CDR3 spells CASSLPGVERSGYTF. DNA for the CDR3: TGTGCCAGCAGTTTGCCAGGGGTGGAAAGAAGTGGCTACACCTTC.

This rearrangement joins TRBV19 to TRBJ2-7; D remains ambiguous. The CDR3 runs to 15 residues. V lost 3 bases, J lost 6 bases, and 18 bases lay in between. The germline V gene has CDR1 LNHDA and CDR2 SQIVND (reference sequence). CDR3 loop: CASSIGVDLSGEQYF. CDR3 nucleotides: TGTGCCAGTAGTATCGGCGTGGATCTATCCGGCGAGCAGTACTTC.

In nucleotides, the CDR3 is TGTGCCAGCAGCACACTGGGGGGAGGGGGCGATTCCTACTACGAGCAGTACTTC. It translates to CASSTLGGGGDSYYEQYF. This rearrangement joins TRBV28 to TRBJ2-7; D may correspond to TRBD1 or TRBD2 (7 bases each). CDR1 and CDR2 (germline): MDHEN, SYDVKM. V dropped 6 bases and J dropped 3 bases, with 27 bases sitting between them. The length of the CDR3 is 18 residues.

In its sample, this clone was seen once. The J gene is TRBJ1-1, the V gene TRBV7-6, with 7 bases fitting TRBD1. This CDR3 is built from 15 residues. Germline trimming cut 5 bases from V and 2 bases from J; bases unmatched to any gene: 8. The V gene's germline CDR1 is SGHVS and CDR2 FNYEAQ. CDR3 residues: CASSPTTGSNTEAFF. CDR3 sequence (DNA): TGTGCCAGCAGCCCAACGACAGGGAGTAACACTGAAGCTTTCTTT.

The rearrangement links TRBV20-1 to TRBJ1-2; the D is unclear. The CDR3 spans 11 residues. CDR1 and CDR2 from the germline V gene are DFQATT and SNEGSKA (reference sequence). V was pared by 1 base and J by 5 bases, with 5 bases between. CDR3 protein: CSARGIYGYTF. DNA of the CDR3: TGCAGTGCTAGAGGAATTTATGGCTACACCTTC.

V and J are TRBV4-1 and TRBJ2-2; the match to TRBD2 covers 8 bases. Germline V gene data show CDR1 as MGHRA and CDR2 as YSYEKL. V was pared by 4 bases and J by 8 bases, with 6 bases of the junction left unmatched. This CDR3 contains 14 residues. CDR3 protein: CASSPGLDGGELFF. The CDR3 nucleotides read TGCGCCAGCAGCCCGGGACTAGACGGTGGGGAGCTGTTTTTT.

This chain links TRBV7-9 with TRBJ2-1; 9 bases align to TRBD2. V trimming: 3 bases; J trimming: 9 bases; junction bases outside the gene matches: 6. CDR3 length equals 14 residues. Germline loops: CDR1 SEHNR, CDR2 FQNEAQ (reference sequence). The CDR3 spells CASSLGTSYGEQFF. The CDR3 bases are TGTGCCAGCAGCTTGGGGACTAGCTACGGTGAGCAGTTCTTC.

The rearrangement links TRBV14 to TRBJ2-5; 9 bases fit TRBD1. Germline values: CDR1 SGHDN, CDR2 FVKESK. The CDR3 sequence is 16 residues long. V gave up 2 bases and J gave up 5 bases; unmatched junction bases: 9. DNA for the CDR3: TGTGCCAGCAGCCAACCGGGACAGGGAAGATTGGAGACCCAGTACTTC. It is translated as CASSQPGQGRLETQYF.

This clone was recorded once. In DNA form, the CDR3 reads TGTGCCAGCAGCTTAGCGTCCAGGGAGGGCACTGAAGCTTTCTTT. It yields the protein CASSLASREGTEAFF. The rearrangement joins TRBV7-2 to TRBJ1-1, with D perhaps matching TRBD1 (5 bases). V dropped 0 bases and J dropped 4 bases, with 12 bases sitting between them. Germline V gene sequence: CDR1 SGHTA, CDR2 FQGNSA. This CDR3 contains 15 residues.

The V gene is TRBV7-3, the J gene TRBJ2-7; D might be TRBD1 or TRBD2, each matching 6 bases. Germline V gene sequence: CDR1 SGHTA, CDR2 FQGTGA. This CDR3 is 15 amino acids long. Trimming took off 1 base at V and 3 bases at J, with 13 bases between the two ends. The CDR3 spells CASSLKGGTIYEQYF. CDR3 bases: TGTGCCAGCAGCTTAAAGGGGGGTACAATCTACGAGCAGTACTTC.

The chain carries TRBV29-1 and TRBJ2-3; 7 positions match TRBD1. CDR1 SQVTM and CDR2 ANQGSEA come from the germline V gene. Trimming took 3 bases from V and 4 from J; bases not matched to a gene: 7. The CDR3 extends over 14 amino acids. In DNA form, the CDR3 reads TGCAGCGTTGACCCGGACAGGCGGGCAGATACGCAGTATTTT. Translation gives CSVDPDRRADTQYF.

As for this clone: Within the sample, other DNA sequences also encode this same CDR3. The chain combines TRBV5-1 with TRBJ1-1; tentatively, D is TRBD1 (5 bases). V was shortened by 2 bases and J by 2 bases, with 10 bases between the two germline ends. The CDR3 is 14 amino acids. Germline CDR1 is SGHRS and CDR2 is YFSETQ. The CDR3 DNA reads TGCGCCAGCAGCTTTGGTGGGGGAAACACTGAAGCTTTCTTT. Translation: CASSFGGGNTEAFF.

This chain uses TRBV7-2 with TRBJ2-1, with D possibly TRBD1 on 5 matching bases. This CDR3 spans 17 amino acids. Trimming cost V 4 bases and J 0 bases, with 16 bases left between them. Germline V gene sequence: CDR1 SGHTA, CDR2 FQGNSA. This CDR3 is CASSSGMTAFSYNEQFF. Written as DNA, the CDR3 is TGTGCCAGCAGCTCAGGGATGACAGCCTTCTCCTACAATGAGCAGTTCTTC.

The V and J genes are TRBV19 and TRBJ2-3, with 7 bases identical to TRBD2. This CDR3 spans 14 amino acids. Germline-derived CDR1 and CDR2 are LNHDA and SQIVND (reference sequence). The V gene end was trimmed by 5 bases and the J gene end by 2 bases; junction bases not matched to a gene: 4. The DNA of the CDR3 is TGTGCCAGTAGTGGACTAGAAAACACAGATACGCAGTATTTT. Protein product: CASSGLENTDTQYF.

The chain combines TRBV7-8 with TRBJ2-3; weak D call: TRBD2 (8 bases). Germline CDR1 and CDR2: SGHVS and FQNEAQ. This CDR3 contains 16 residues. V gave up 7 bases and J gave up 0 bases, with 17 bases separating them. This chain's CDR3 is CASIRGASGSTDTQYF. Written as DNA, the CDR3 is TGTGCCAGCATCAGGGGGGCTAGCGGGAGCACAGATACGCAGTATTTT.

The J gene is TRBJ2-2, the V gene TRBV19; no clear D gene. There are 16 residues in the CDR3. Germline-derived CDR1 and CDR2 are LNHDA and SQIVND (reference sequence). The V end lost 6 bases, the J end lost 0 bases, and 14 bases lay between the germline ends. The CDR3 sequence: CASSDIQIANTGELFF. The CDR3 region has the DNA TGTGCCAGTAGCGATATCCAGATAGCGAACACCGGGGAGCTGTTTTTT.

The J gene is TRBJ1-4, the V gene TRBV5-5; D unclear. The CDR3 has 14 amino acids. V was trimmed by 0 bases and J by 4 bases, leaving 7 bases between them. The germline V gene has CDR1 SGHKS and CDR2 YYEKEE (reference sequence). The DNA of the CDR3 is TGTGCCAGCAGCTTGGCAGGCGGTAATGAAAAACTGTTTTTT. Its translation is CASSLAGGNEKLFF.

The chain employs TRBV7-8 and TRBJ2-7; 11 bases line up with TRBD2. Per the germline V gene, CDR1 is SGHVS and CDR2 is FQNEAQ. The CDR3 length is 17 residues. Trimming at V came to 1 base and at J to 5 bases, leaving 10 bases not matched to a gene. This CDR3 is CASSLGTSGWGIHEQYF. Written as DNA, the CDR3 is TGTGCCAGCAGCTTAGGGACTAGCGGGTGGGGGATTCACGAGCAGTACTTC.

V and J are TRBV7-9 and TRBJ2-7, with unresolved D. The germline V gene encodes CDR1 SEHNR and CDR2 FQNEAQ (reference sequence). Trimming removed 5 bases from V and 0 bases from J, with 14 bases in between. The CDR3 covers 15 residues. The CDR3: CASSMEQLSSYEQYF. CDR3 in DNA: TGTGCCAGCAGCATGGAACAGTTGAGCTCCTACGAGCAGTACTTC.